This T cell receptor beta chain was identified in a study of cytomegalovirus exposure and HLA in healthy donors. About the research overall: Approximately 180 million T cells yielded roughly 120 million unique TCR beta sequences, as an earlier analysis found.

Study-wide findings and caveats: In vitro, a few CMV-associated chains proved specific for CMV antigens.

In the case of this clone: Its matching antigen is unknown.

Primers: 60 Vbeta forward and 13 Jbeta reverse. Clones were read by immunoSEQ multiplex PCR, and TCRdb kept only the in-frame ones, dropping some. The sample lists about 120,000 clones; about 62% were seen once. This sequence was found in a woman aged 40-49 years in good health and CMV-seropositive. Sample: PBMCs.

CDR3 amino acids: CASSPHPGLAGGTNTGELFF. The DNA of the CDR3 is TGTGCCAGCAGCCCCCACCCCGGACTAGCGGGGGGGACAAACACCGGGGAGCTGTTTTTT. The chain is built from TRBV4-2 and TRBJ2-2; 15 positions agree with TRBD2. Looked up from germline, CDR1 is LGHNA and CDR2 is YNFKEQ. The CDR3 spans 20 residues. With V trimmed by 4 bases and J by 2 bases, 11 bases remained unmatched.